These 13 T cell receptor beta chains were all obtained from the same sample, sequenced in a study of immune evolution from preneoplasia to lung adenocarcinoma. The protocol was immunoSEQ multiplex PCR, while the TCRdb copy is restricted to in-frame clones and leaves out a portion. This table holds thousands of clones, about 85% found once. The specimen was FFPE adjacent normal lung tissue. These receptors all stem from a person aged 55-80 years with lung adenocarcinoma.

The chain is built from TRBV28 and TRBJ2-5; no firm D call. V gave up 7 bases and J gave up 7 bases, with 16 bases separating them. Germline CDR1 and CDR2: MDHEN and SYDVKM. This CDR3 spans 13 amino acids. The CDR3 protein is CASMVLGSGTQYF. As DNA, the CDR3 is TGTGCCAGCATGGTTCTGGGTTCGGGGACCCAGTACTTC.

J is TRBJ1-1 and V is TRBV4-3, with D uncertain. With 4 bases removed from V and 1 base from J, the gap between germline ends came to 10 bases. The CDR3 consists of 14 residues. Germline-derived CDR1 and CDR2 are LGHNA and YSLEER. CDR3 sequence reads: CASSRSLQNTEAFF. CDR3 bases: TGCGCCAGCAGCCGGTCACTTCAGAACACTGAAGCTTTCTTT.

This chain uses TRBV11-2 with TRBJ2-5; tentative D call: TRBD1 (6 bases). Matching the DNA end better, TRBJ2-7 makes the J call doubtful. Germline assignment: CDR1 SGHAT and CDR2 FQNNGV. The CDR3 consists of 13 residues. The CDR3 DNA reads TGTGCCAGCAGCTCCCTGGACAGCTACGAGCAGTACTTC. Its protein product is CASSSLDSYEQYF.

J is TRBJ2-5 and V is TRBV6-1, with D perhaps matching TRBD1 or TRBD2 (5 bases each). The CDR3 runs to 14 residues. V was shortened by 3 bases and J by 5 bases, with 13 bases between the two germline ends. CDR1 and CDR2 from the germline V gene are MNHNS and SASEGT. The CDR3 DNA is TGTGCCAGCAGTGAGCTGGGGGTCGGGGAGACCCAGTACTTC. It encodes CASSELGVGETQYF.

The rearrangement links TRBV4-2 to TRBJ1-3; no firm D call. From germline, CDR1 is LGHNA and CDR2 YNFKEQ. V lost 0 bases, J lost 2 bases, and 2 bases lay in between. The CDR3 contains 13 residues. The CDR3 sequence: CASSQDPGNTIYF. In DNA form, the CDR3 reads TGTGCCAGCAGCCAAGATCCTGGAAACACCATATATTTT.

This clone qualifies as large. The chain recombines TRBV30 with TRBJ1-3; D gene unclear. V was shortened by 2 bases and J by 2 bases, with 4 bases between the two germline ends. The CDR3 has 12 amino acids. Germline V gene lookup returns CDR1 GTSNPN and CDR2 SVGIG (reference sequence). CDR3 residues: CAWSPAGNTIYF. The DNA for the CDR3 is TGTGCCTGGAGTCCGGCTGGAAACACCATATATTTT. The whole variable domain, remainder taken from reference TRBV30 and TRBJ1-3, is SQTIHQWPATLVQPVGSPLSLECTVEGTSNPNLYWYRQAAGRGLQLLFYSVGIGQISSEVPQNLSASRPQDRQFILSSKKLLLSDSGFYLCAWSPAGNTIYFGEGSWLTVV.

The chain couples TRBV6-6 to TRBJ2-7, with D maybe TRBD2 (6 bases). V lost 2 bases and J 5 bases, leaving 19 bases between the germline ends. CDR3 length equals 16 residues. The V gene's germline CDR1 is MNHNY and CDR2 SVGAGI (reference sequence). The CDR3 DNA sequence: TGTGCCAGCAGTTACGCCCCTTCGGGAGTCCGAAACGAGCAGTACTTC. This encodes CASSYAPSGVRNEQYF.

The chain joins TRBV5-1 to TRBJ1-1; TRBD1 matches at 10 bases. The trim removed 0 bases at V and 0 bases at J, leaving 11 bases unmatched. From germline, CDR1 is SGHRS and CDR2 YFSETQ. The CDR3 spans 19 residues. The CDR3 loop reads CASSLGTTGGQHLNTEAFF. CDR3 nucleotides: TGCGCCAGCAGCTTGGGGACGACAGGGGGCCAACATCTGAACACTGAAGCTTTCTTT.

The chain uses TRBV7-3 and TRBJ1-2, with D unclear. Trimming took off 9 bases at V and 7 bases at J, with 3 bases between the two ends. Germline V lookup: CDR1 SGHTA, CDR2 FQGTGA. CDR3 length: 8 amino acids. The CDR3 DNA is TGTGCCAGGGTTGGCTACACCTTC. This sequence encodes CARVGYTF.

J is TRBJ1-4 and V is TRBV7-9; 8 bases align to TRBD1. CDR1 SEHNR and CDR2 FQNEAQ come from the germline V gene (reference sequence). This CDR3 has 15 residues. Losses at the gene ends were 5 bases for V and 3 bases for J; bases not matched to a gene: 5. The CDR3 coding sequence is TGTGCCAGCAGCCCCGGACAGGGCGCTAATGAAAAACTGTTTTTT. Protein product: CASSPGQGANEKLFF.

This chain links TRBV4-1 with TRBJ1-5; maybe TRBD1 (5 bases). This CDR3 comprises 18 residues. Germline V gene data show CDR1 as MGHRA and CDR2 as YSYEKL. Trimming removed 5 bases at V and 2 bases at J, with 22 bases between. In DNA form, the CDR3 reads TGCGCCAGCAGCGCCCCGGGGTTGGGGGAGACCCGCAATCAGCCCCAGCATTTT. It encodes CASSAPGLGETRNQPQHF.

This rearrangement joins TRBV20-1 to TRBJ1-2; possibly TRBD1 for D (5 bases). CDR1 DFQATT and CDR2 SNEGSKA come from the germline V gene (reference sequence). Trimming took 4 bases from V and 14 from J, leaving 17 bases between them. The CDR3 loop spans 11 amino acids. The CDR3 here is CSAKMPGRETF. In nucleotides, the CDR3 is TGCAGTGCTAAGATGCCAGGGCGGGAAACCTTC.

This clone has just a few counts. The CDR3 nucleotides are TGTGCCAGCAGCCAAACCCCGGGACAGGGAGGGACCGGGGAGCTGTTTTTT. It is translated as CASSQTPGQGGTGELFF. This sequence joins TRBV5-4 and TRBJ2-2; 9 nucleotides align to TRBD1. Losses at the gene ends were 4 bases for V and 5 bases for J; bases not matched to a gene: 12. The CDR3 contains 17 residues. Germline V gene sequence: CDR1 SGHNT, CDR2 YYREEE (reference sequence).